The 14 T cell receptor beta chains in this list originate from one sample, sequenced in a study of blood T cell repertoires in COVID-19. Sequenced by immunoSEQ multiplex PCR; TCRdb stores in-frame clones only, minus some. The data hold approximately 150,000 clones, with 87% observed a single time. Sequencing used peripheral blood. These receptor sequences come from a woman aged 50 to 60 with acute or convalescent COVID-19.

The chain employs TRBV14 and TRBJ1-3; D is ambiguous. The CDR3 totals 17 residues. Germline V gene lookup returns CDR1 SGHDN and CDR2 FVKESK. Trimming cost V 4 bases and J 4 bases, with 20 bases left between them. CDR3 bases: TGTGCCAGCAGCCCCCTTGAGTTCGGGGTAAGAGGAAACACCATATATTTT. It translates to CASSPLEFGVRGNTIYF.

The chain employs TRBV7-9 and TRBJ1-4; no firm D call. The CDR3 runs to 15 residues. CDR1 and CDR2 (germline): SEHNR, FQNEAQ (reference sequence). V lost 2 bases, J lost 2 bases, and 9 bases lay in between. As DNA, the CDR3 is TGTGCCAGCAGCTTACTAAAGTCGACTAATGAAAAACTGTTTTTT. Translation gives CASSLLKSTNEKLFF.

The chain's CDR3 is CASSNSQAHGYTF. The CDR3 DNA follows: TGTGCCAGCTCCAACAGCCAAGCACACGGCTACACCTTC. The chain recombines TRBV11-1 with TRBJ1-2; D is unclear. From germline, CDR1 is SGHAT and CDR2 FQDESV (reference sequence). This CDR3 has 13 residues. V was pared by 8 bases and J by 8 bases, with 18 bases between.

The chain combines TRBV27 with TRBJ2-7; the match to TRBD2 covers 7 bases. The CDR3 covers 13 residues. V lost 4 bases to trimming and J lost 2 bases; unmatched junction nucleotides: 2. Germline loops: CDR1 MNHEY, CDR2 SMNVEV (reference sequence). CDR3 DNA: TGTGCCAGCAGTTGGGGGGGGGCCTACGAGCAGTACTTC. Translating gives CASSWGGAYEQYF.

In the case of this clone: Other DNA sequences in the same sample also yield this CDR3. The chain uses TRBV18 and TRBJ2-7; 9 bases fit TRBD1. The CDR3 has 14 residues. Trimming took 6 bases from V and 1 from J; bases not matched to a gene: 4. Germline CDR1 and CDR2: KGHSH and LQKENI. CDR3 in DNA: TGTGCCAGCTCTCCCGGGACAGGGTCCTACGAGCAGTACTTC. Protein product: CASSPGTGSYEQYF. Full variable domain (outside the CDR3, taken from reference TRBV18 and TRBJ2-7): NAGVMQNPRHLVRRRGQEARLRCSPMKGHSHVYWYRQLPEEGLKFMVYLQKENIIDESGMPKERFSAEFPKEGPSILRIQQVVRGDSAAYFCASSPGTGSYEQYFGPGTRLTVT.

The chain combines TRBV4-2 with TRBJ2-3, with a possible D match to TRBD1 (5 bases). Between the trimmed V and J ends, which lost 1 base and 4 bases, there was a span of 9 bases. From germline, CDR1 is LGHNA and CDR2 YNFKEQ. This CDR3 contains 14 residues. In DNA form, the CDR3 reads TGTGCCAGCAGCCAAGCGCAGGGCCCAGATACGCAGTATTTT. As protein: CASSQAQGPDTQYF.

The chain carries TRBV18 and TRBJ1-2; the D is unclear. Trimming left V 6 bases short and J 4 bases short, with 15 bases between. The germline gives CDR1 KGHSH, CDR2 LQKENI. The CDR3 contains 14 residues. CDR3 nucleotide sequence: TGTGCCAGCTCCCCAGCGGTGGCAGCCTATGGCTACACCTTC. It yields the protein CASSPAVAAYGYTF.

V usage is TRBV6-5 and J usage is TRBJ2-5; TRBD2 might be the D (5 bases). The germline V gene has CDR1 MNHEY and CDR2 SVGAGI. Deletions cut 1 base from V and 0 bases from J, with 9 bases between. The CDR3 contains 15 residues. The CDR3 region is CASSYFGADQETQYF. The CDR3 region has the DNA TGTGCCAGCAGTTACTTTGGAGCGGACCAAGAGACCCAGTACTTC.

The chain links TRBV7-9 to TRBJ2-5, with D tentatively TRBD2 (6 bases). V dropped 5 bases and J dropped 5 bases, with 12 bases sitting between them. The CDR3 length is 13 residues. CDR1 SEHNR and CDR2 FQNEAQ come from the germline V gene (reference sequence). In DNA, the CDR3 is TGTGCCAGCAGCGCCGGTGGGAGGGAGACCCAGTACTTC. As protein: CASSAGGRETQYF.

CDR3 residues: CASSGSDSTYNEQFF. The CDR3 bases are TGCGCCAGCAGCGGGAGCGACTCTACCTACAATGAGCAGTTCTTC. The chain uses TRBV5-1 and TRBJ2-1, with a possible D match to TRBD2 (5 bases). V was clipped by 4 bases and J by 2 bases, with 13 bases between them. Germline assignment: CDR1 SGHRS and CDR2 YFSETQ. This CDR3 has 15 amino acids.

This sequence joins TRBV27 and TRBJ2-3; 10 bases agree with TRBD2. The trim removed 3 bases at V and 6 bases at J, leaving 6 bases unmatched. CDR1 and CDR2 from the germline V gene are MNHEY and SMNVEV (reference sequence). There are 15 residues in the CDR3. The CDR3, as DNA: TGTGCCAGCAGTTTTCTAGCGGGGGATGGGGATACGCAGTATTTT. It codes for CASSFLAGDGDTQYF.

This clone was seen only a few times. As DNA, the CDR3 is TGTGCCATCAGTGAGTCGCGGGGAGGGGGGACTGAAGCTTTCTTT. Protein sequence: CAISESRGGGTEAFF. V is TRBV10-3 and J is TRBJ1-1; a possible D gene is TRBD1 (6 bases). CDR1 ENHRY and CDR2 SYGVKD come from the germline V gene. Trimming removed 0 bases at V and 5 bases at J, with 13 bases between. The CDR3 covers 15 residues.

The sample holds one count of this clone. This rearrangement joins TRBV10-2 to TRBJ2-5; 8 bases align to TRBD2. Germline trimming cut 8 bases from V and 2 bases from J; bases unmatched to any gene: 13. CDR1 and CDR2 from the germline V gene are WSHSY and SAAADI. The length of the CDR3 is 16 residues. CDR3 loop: CASAGGAGARQETQYF. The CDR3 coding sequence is TGCGCCAGCGCGGGGGGAGCGGGGGCGAGACAAGAGACCCAGTACTTC.

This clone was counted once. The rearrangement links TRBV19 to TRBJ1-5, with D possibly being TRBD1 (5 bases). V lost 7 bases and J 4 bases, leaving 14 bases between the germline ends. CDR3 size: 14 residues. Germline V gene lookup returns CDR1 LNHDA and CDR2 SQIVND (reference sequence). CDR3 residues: CASTPGIGNQPQHF. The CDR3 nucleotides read TGTGCCAGTACCCCAGGGATAGGAAATCAGCCCCAGCATTTT.